These 17 T cell receptor beta chains were sequenced from one sample in a study of blood T cells in healthy people across ages. Alongside a J-beta primer mix, a sample-barcoded 5' primer served in a second PCR lasting about 7 to 11 cycles. TCRdb reprocessed the 5' RACE reads with MiXCR, giving one entry per CDR3 protein. Of 650,000 to 800,000 distinct CDR3 sequences detected, more than 45% appear once; the ten largest clones hold 13%. Sequencing used blood. All receptors derive from an elderly woman in good health.

This chain uses TRBV5-1 with TRBJ1-5; the match to TRBD1 covers 10 bases. Germline trimming cut 4 bases from V and 0 bases from J; bases unmatched to any gene: 7. In germline, CDR1 is SGHRS, CDR2 YFSETQ. The CDR3 loop spans 17 amino acids. CDR3 in amino acids: CASSPGTGDFSNQPQHF. For the CDR3, the DNA is TGCGCCAGCAGCCCCGGGACAGGGGACTTTAGCAATCAGCCCCAGCATTTT.

The rearrangement joins TRBV5-1 to TRBJ1-5; D gene ambiguous. V lost 4 bases, J lost 5 bases, and 16 bases lay in between. Germline-derived CDR1 and CDR2 are SGHRS and YFSETQ. The CDR3 has 15 amino acids. The CDR3 DNA follows: TGCGCCAGCAGCAAAATGGGTCGCGAGGATCAGCCCCAGCATTTT. Amino acid sequence: CASSKMGREDQPQHF.

As regards this clonotype: A read error may explain this, as a much larger clone is one base away. The chain employs TRBV2 and TRBJ2-5; no clear D gene. The end of the DNA aligns better with TRBJ2-7, so the J call may be wrong. CDR3 length: 15 residues. Germline V lookup: CDR1 SNHLY, CDR2 FYNNEI. CDR3 DNA: TGTGCCAGCACAAGTGGCGTATCGTCAGTCTACGAGCAGTACTTC. The encoded protein is CASTSGVSSVYEQYF.

This rearrangement joins TRBV4-2 to TRBJ2-1; D might be TRBD1 (5 bases). The V gene lost 0 bases and the J gene lost 4 bases, with 7 bases spanning the gap. The CDR3 spans 14 residues. Germline assignment: CDR1 LGHNA and CDR2 YNFKEQ. The CDR3: CASSQETGYNEQFF. The CDR3 region has the DNA TGTGCCAGCAGCCAAGAAACAGGTTACAATGAGCAGTTCTTC.

With respect to this clonotype: This may stem from a read error, because a much larger clone lies one nucleotide away. The rearrangement uses TRBV10-3 and TRBJ2-1, with D possibly being TRBD1 (6 bases). CDR3 length: 13 amino acids. In germline, CDR1 is ENHRY, CDR2 SYGVKD. CDR3 amino acids: CVIRRQEDNEQFF. CDR3 DNA: TGTGTCATCAGGAGACAGGAGGACAATGAGCAGTTCTTC.

This clonotype was detected many times. The rearrangement joins TRBV9 to TRBJ2-7, with D unclear. Germline lookup yields CDR1 SGDLS and CDR2 YYNGEE. V was pared by 0 bases and J by 3 bases, with 13 bases between. The CDR3 extends over 15 amino acids. CDR3 sequence reads: CASSVAQGSFYEQYF. Written as DNA, the CDR3 is TGTGCCAGCAGCGTAGCGCAAGGGTCCTTCTACGAGCAGTACTTC.

Concerning this clonotype: This may be a read error, as it is one base from a much larger clone. J is TRBJ2-4 and V is TRBV6-5; D gene uncertain. Deletions cut 6 bases from V and 7 bases from J, with 10 bases between. The CDR3 loop spans 12 amino acids. Germline loops: CDR1 MNHEY, CDR2 SVGAGI. The CDR3 loop reads CASSKTPNIQYF. CDR3 bases: TGTGCCAGCAGCAAGACACCCAACATTCAGTACTTC.

To note about this clonotype: This may arise from a read error, as a much more abundant clone is one base away. The chain uses TRBV5-1 and TRBJ2-1, with D perhaps given as TRBD1 or TRBD2 (5 bases each). The CDR3 runs to 15 residues. The V end was cut by 4 bases, the J end by 5 bases, with 16 bases between. Germline V gene data show CDR1 as SGHRS and CDR2 as YFSETQ. CDR3 sequence reads: CASSRTGAVDNEQFF. DNA of the CDR3: TGCGCCAGCAGCAGGACCGGGGCAGTAGACAATGAGCAGTTCTTC.

This clonotype was observed at least ten times. This chain joins TRBV15 and TRBJ1-2; D ambiguous. V was pared by 0 bases and J by 4 bases, with 12 bases between. Germline V gives CDR1 LNHNV, CDR2 YYDKDF (reference sequence). There are 15 residues in the CDR3. CDR3 amino acids: CATSRDVETLYGYTF. The CDR3 DNA follows: TGTGCCACCAGCAGAGACGTGGAGACACTCTATGGCTACACCTTC.

This clonotype was detected only a few times. The chain links TRBV5-1 to TRBJ2-2; D not certain. Deletions cut 4 bases from V and 4 bases from J, with 11 bases between. The CDR3 sequence is 14 residues long. In germline, CDR1 is SGHRS, CDR2 YFSETQ. The CDR3 DNA follows: TGCGCCAGCAGCCGAGGCACGGGCACCGGGGAGCTGTTTTTT. Translating it yields CASSRGTGTGELFF.

This clonotype has just one count. The chain recombines TRBV20-1 with TRBJ2-1; possible D gene TRBD2, 6 bases. V was cut by 3 bases and J by 5 bases, with 8 bases left in between. This CDR3 comprises 12 residues. Germline CDR1 DFQATT, CDR2 SNEGSKA (reference sequence). CDR3 protein: CSASASDNEQFF. Written as DNA, the CDR3 is TGCAGTGCTAGTGCTAGCGACAATGAGCAGTTCTTC.

The chain is built from TRBV29-1 and TRBJ2-7, with 13 bases matching TRBD2. J lost 2 bases, V lost 6 bases, and 4 bases had no gene match. This CDR3 is 14 amino acids long. CDR1 SQVTM and CDR2 ANQGSEA come from the germline V gene. The CDR3 loop reads CSVRTSGGPYEQYF. CDR3 in DNA: TGCAGCGTCCGGACTAGCGGGGGCCCCTACGAGCAGTACTTC.

The table lists this clonotype with many counts. This chain connects TRBV3-1 to TRBJ2-7; 8 positions agree with TRBD1. Germline V gene sequence: CDR1 LGHDT, CDR2 YNNKEL (reference sequence). This CDR3 has 15 amino acids. J lost 5 bases, V lost 0 bases, and 6 bases had no gene match. The CDR3 nucleotides are TGTGCCAGCAGCCAAGATGTGAGGACAGGGAACGAGCAGTACTTC. Protein sequence: CASSQDVRTGNEQYF.

The chain is built from TRBV27 and TRBJ2-5, with D hard to call. V shed 0 bases and J shed 2 bases, with 16 bases lying between them. The CDR3 is 17 residues long. Germline V gene sequence: CDR1 MNHEY, CDR2 SMNVEV (reference sequence). The CDR3 DNA reads TGTGCCAGCAGTTTATCGAGGACCCACCGGTGGCAAGAGACCCAGTACTTC. Its protein product is CASSLSRTHRWQETQYF.

This clonotype was recorded a few times. A much larger clone lies a single base off, so this may be a read error. The chain carries TRBV13 and TRBJ2-3; TRBD1 is a possible D gene (5 bases). CDR1 and CDR2 from the germline V gene are PRHDT and FYEKMQ (reference sequence). Trimming pared 6 bases from V and 6 bases from J, leaving 16 bases between. CDR3 size: 14 residues. Here the CDR3 reads CASSLVSGSDTQYF. CDR3 in DNA: TGTGCCAGCAGTCTTGTATCAGGGTCGGATACGCAGTATTTT.

This clonotype was seen a single time. This clone may be a read error of a much larger clone one base away. The chain is built from TRBV12-3 or TRBV12-4 and TRBJ1-5, with D tentatively TRBD1 (6 bases). The CDR3 consists of 14 residues. CDR3 protein: CVSSPQTGTPKQHF. The CDR3 bases are TGTGTCAGCAGTCCCCAGACCGGGACACCCAAGCAGCATTTT.

Worth noting for this clonotype: A much larger clone differs from this one at a single base, so this may be a read error. The chain uses TRBV29-1 and TRBJ1-1; a weak D match, TRBD1 (6 bases). The CDR3 is 11 residues long. Germline V gene sequence: CDR1 SQVTM, CDR2 ANQGSEA. V lost 7 bases and J lost 4, with 10 bases in between. Here the CDR3 DNA reads TGCAGCGATCAGGGGAGCACTGAAGCTTTCTTT. Protein sequence: CSDQGSTEAFF. Full variable domain (missing parts from reference TRBV29-1 and TRBJ1-1): SAVISQKPSRDICQRGTSLTIQCQVDSQVTMMFWYRQQPGQSLTLIATANQGSEATYESGFVIDKFPISRPNLTFSTLTVSNMSPEDSSIYLCSDQGSTEAFFGQGTRLTVV.